These 23 T cell receptor beta chains were all obtained from the same sample, sequenced in a study of blood T cell repertoires in COVID-19. Produced via immunoSEQ multiplex PCR; TCRdb's table is partial and in-frame only. The sample lists a few hundred thousand clones; around 87% were seen once. The sequencing input was PBMCs or T cells enriched from blood (not recorded which). These receptors all come from a man between 35 and 55 years old in a cohort exposed to, infected with or recovered from COVID-19 (not recorded which).

The chain carries TRBV11-2 and TRBJ2-1; 9 positions agree with TRBD2. The V gene's germline CDR1 is SGHAT and CDR2 FQNNGV. Trimming at V came to 0 bases and at J to 6 bases, leaving 6 bases not matched to a gene. This CDR3 has 16 amino acids. CDR3 residues: CASSLEGAGGPNEQFF. CDR3 nucleotide sequence: TGTGCCAGCAGCTTAGAAGGTGCGGGAGGGCCCAATGAGCAGTTCTTC.

In this sample, this clone turned up once. The V gene is TRBV28, the J gene TRBJ2-7; 8 bases are a match to TRBD2. V lost 5 bases, J lost 3 bases, and 3 bases stayed unmatched. The CDR3 runs 13 residues. CDR1 MDHEN and CDR2 SYDVKM come from the germline V gene. The CDR3 protein is CASSIGTSYEQYF. The CDR3 DNA follows: TGTGCCAGCAGTATCGGGACTAGCTACGAGCAGTACTTC.

The chain carries TRBV27 and TRBJ1-2, with D maybe TRBD1 (5 bases). Germline V CDR1 and CDR2: MNHEY, SMNVEV (reference sequence). The V end lost 6 bases, the J end lost 7 bases, and 15 bases lay between the germline ends. The length of the CDR3 is 13 residues. CDR3 in amino acids: CASRQDSLRGYTF. DNA for the CDR3: TGTGCCAGCAGGCAAGACAGCTTACGTGGCTACACCTTC.

Notes on this clone: The same CDR3 can be traced to other DNA sequences in this sample. The V call is TRBV7-9, the J call TRBJ1-2; the D is unclear. V was shortened by 1 base and J by 0 bases, with 6 bases between the two germline ends. CDR3 length: 14 residues. Germline assignment: CDR1 SEHNR and CDR2 FQNEAQ (reference sequence). The CDR3 region is CASSLGPANYGYTF. The CDR3 DNA reads TGTGCCAGCAGCTTAGGTCCCGCTAACTATGGCTACACCTTC.

This chain connects TRBV2 to TRBJ2-7, with 12 nucleotides matching TRBD2. CDR3 length: 13 amino acids. From germline, CDR1 is SNHLY and CDR2 FYNNEI. V lost 6 bases to trimming and J lost 6 bases; unmatched junction nucleotides: 3. The CDR3 DNA reads TGTGCCAGCAGCGGACTAGCGGGAACCGAGCAGTACTTC. It encodes CASSGLAGTEQYF.

J is TRBJ2-2 and V is TRBV5-4, with 7 nucleotides matching TRBD2. CDR1 and CDR2 (germline): SGHNT, YYREEE (reference sequence). This CDR3 spans 15 amino acids. Germline trimming cut 4 bases from V and 4 bases from J; bases unmatched to any gene: 7. The CDR3 bases are TGTGCCAGCAGCCCCGGGGACTACCTCACCGGGGAGCTGTTTTTT. Protein sequence: CASSPGDYLTGELFF. The whole variable domain, filled in from reference TRBV5-4 and TRBJ2-2, reads ETGVTQSPTHLIKTRGQQVTLRCSSQSGHNTVSWYQQALGQGPQFIFQYYREEENGRGNFPPRFSGLQFPNYSSELNVNALELDDSALYLCASSPGDYLTGELFFGEGSRLTVL.

A word on this clone: Other nucleotide sequences in the sample specify the same CDR3. This chain uses TRBV5-1 with TRBJ2-1; TRBD2 matches at 14 bases. V shed 0 bases, J shed 7 bases, and the junction held 0 bases outside the gene matches. Per the germline V gene, CDR1 is SGHRS and CDR2 is YFSETQ. The CDR3 has 15 amino acids. The CDR3 protein is CASSLGLAGGNEQFF. CDR3 nucleotide sequence: TGCGCCAGCAGCTTGGGACTAGCGGGGGGGAATGAGCAGTTCTTC.

The chain has TRBV19 and TRBJ2-1, with 7 bases matching TRBD1. The V and J ends lost 6 bases and 6 bases, in that order; junction bases with no gene match: 5. Germline assignment: CDR1 LNHDA and CDR2 SQIVND (reference sequence). This CDR3 is 13 amino acids long. CDR3 amino acids: CASSLGQFNEQFF. The CDR3 DNA reads as TGTGCCAGTAGCCTGGGACAGTTCAATGAGCAGTTCTTC.

The rearrangement joins TRBV5-1 to TRBJ2-2, with 7 nucleotides matching TRBD1. The CDR3 length is 15 residues. The ends lost 4 bases at V and 4 bases at J; junction bases unmatched: 7. Germline V lookup: CDR1 SGHRS, CDR2 YFSETQ. The CDR3 here is CASSPDRAGTGELFF. CDR3 in DNA: TGCGCCAGCAGCCCCGACAGGGCGGGCACCGGGGAGCTGTTTTTT.

This clone was seen a single time. V and J are TRBV11-2 and TRBJ2-2, with 8 nucleotides matching TRBD2. V shed 0 bases, J shed 8 bases, and the junction held 14 bases outside the gene matches. The CDR3 has 18 residues. Looked up from germline, CDR1 is SGHAT and CDR2 is FQNNGV. As DNA, the CDR3 is TGTGCCAGCAGCTTAGAGGGGCGGGGGGCGGCGAGGACTGGGGAGCTGTTTTTT. Translating it yields CASSLEGRGAARTGELFF.

The J gene is TRBJ2-7, the V gene TRBV7-9; 8 positions agree with TRBD1. V shed 5 bases and J 2 bases; nucleotides not matched to a gene: 5. This CDR3 is 14 amino acids long. CDR1 is SEHNR, CDR2 FQNEAQ, per germline (reference sequence). The CDR3 spells CASSQGDRPYEQYF. CDR3 nucleotides: TGTGCCAGCAGCCAGGGGGACAGGCCCTACGAGCAGTACTTC. The full variable domain, completed using reference TRBV7-9 and TRBJ2-7, is DTGVSQNPRHKITKRGQNVTFRCDPISEHNRLYWYRQTLGQGPEFLTYFQNEAQLEKSRLLSDRFSAERPKGSFSTLEIQRTEQGDSAMYLCASSQGDRPYEQYFGPGTRLTVT.

The gene calls are TRBV21-1 and TRBJ2-5; TRBD2, as called in the table, went unchecked against the DNA. TRBV21-1 is a documented pseudogene. This CDR3 spans 17 amino acids. The CDR3 nucleotides are TGTGCCAGCAGCAAAGCCCCGGGACTAGCCTCCCAAGAGACCCAGTACTTC. It translates to CASSKAPGLASQETQYF.

The genes are TRBV18 and TRBJ2-7; unclear D gene. V was pared by 2 bases and J by 6 bases, with 11 bases between. Germline lookup yields CDR1 KGHSH and CDR2 LQKENI. This CDR3 spans 13 amino acids. CDR3 residues: CASSPSQVIEQYF. The CDR3, as DNA: TGTGCCAGCTCACCATCCCAGGTAATCGAGCAGTACTTC.

The gene calls are TRBV6-5 and TRBJ1-5; 8 bases align to TRBD1. The CDR3 is 13 amino acids. Germline values: CDR1 MNHEY, CDR2 SVGAGI. V shed 7 bases, J shed 6 bases, and the junction held 5 bases outside the gene matches. CDR3 nucleotide sequence: TGTGCCAGCAATTCTGGACAGGGTCAGCCCCAGCATTTT. Residues: CASNSGQGQPQHF.

This clone has only one observation. The V call is TRBV6-5, the J call TRBJ1-6, with a weak D call TRBD1 (5 bases). V lost 2 bases to trimming and J lost 11 bases, with 16 bases between them. Germline V gene data show CDR1 as MNHEY and CDR2 as SVGAGI. The CDR3 is 15 amino acids. DNA of the CDR3: TGTGCCAGCAGTTACCTCCGGGGGAGCGGGGCACCCCTCCACTTT. It specifies CASSYLRGSGAPLHF.

The chain carries TRBV3-1 (or the pseudogene TRBV3-2) and TRBJ1-6; D is uncertain. Germline values: CDR1 LGHDT, CDR2 YNNKEL (reference sequence). Trimming shortened V by 2 bases and J by 9 bases, and 5 bases separated the two germline ends. The CDR3 covers 12 residues. This CDR3 is CASSQRSSPLHF. CDR3 nucleotide sequence: TGTGCCAGCAGCCAACGGAGTTCACCCCTCCACTTT.

The chain employs TRBV2 and TRBJ2-5; D not resolved. Germline V CDR1 and CDR2: SNHLY, FYNNEI. The CDR3 covers 11 residues. Trimming shortened V by 7 bases and J by 4 bases, and 7 bases separated the two germline ends. In DNA, the CDR3 is TGTGCCAGCACCGAGATAGAGACCCAGTACTTC. It specifies CASTEIETQYF.

The V and J genes are TRBV19 and TRBJ2-1; 12 nucleotides line up with TRBD1. CDR3 size: 18 residues. The trim removed 6 bases at V and 0 bases at J, leaving 9 bases unmatched. CDR1 is LNHDA, CDR2 SQIVND, per germline (reference sequence). CDR3 loop: CASRGDRGHGSSYNEQFF. The CDR3 DNA is TGTGCCAGTAGGGGGGACAGGGGGCATGGAAGCTCCTACAATGAGCAGTTCTTC.

The chain combines TRBV7-6 with TRBJ2-7; 9 nucleotides align to TRBD1. The CDR3 sequence is 18 residues long. The J segment lost 0 bases and the V segment lost 4 bases, leaving 13 bases of the junction unmatched. Germline CDR1 SGHVS, CDR2 FNYEAQ. CDR3 bases: TGTGCCAGCAGCTCATCCCCCGGGACAGGGAAATACTCCTACGAGCAGTACTTC. Protein sequence: CASSSSPGTGKYSYEQYF.

The rearrangement joins TRBV4-1 to TRBJ2-7, with TRBD1 matching 9 bases. This CDR3 contains 16 residues. Germline V gives CDR1 MGHRA, CDR2 YSYEKL. V gave up 1 base and J gave up 2 bases; unmatched junction bases: 6. The CDR3 loop reads CASSQVGTGLTYEQYF. CDR3 in DNA: TGCGCCAGCAGCCAAGTCGGGACAGGGTTGACCTACGAGCAGTACTTC.

The chain uses TRBV3-1 (or the pseudogene TRBV3-2) and TRBJ2-1, with TRBD2 identical over 8 bases. Germline trimming cut 3 bases from V and 0 bases from J; bases unmatched to any gene: 4. The CDR3 is made up of 16 amino acids. Germline V CDR1 and CDR2: LGHDT, YNNKEL (reference sequence). CDR3 nucleotides: TGTGCCAGCAGCCATCGCACTAGCGGCTCCTACAATGAGCAGTTCTTC. This translates into CASSHRTSGSYNEQFF.

This clone was counted between two and nine times. The chain has TRBV7-3 and TRBJ2-2; a weak D match, TRBD1 (6 bases). The CDR3 spans 15 residues. V lost 5 bases, J lost 4 bases, and 14 bases lay in between. In germline, CDR1 is SGHTA, CDR2 FQGTGA. The chain's CDR3 is CASSQGRTATGELFF. CDR3 DNA: TGTGCCAGCAGCCAAGGACGGACAGCCACCGGGGAGCTGTTTTTT. Filled out from reference TRBV7-3 and TRBJ2-2, the complete variable domain reads GAGVSQTPSNKVTEKGKYVELRCDPISGHTALYWYRQSLGQGPEFLIYFQGTGAADDSGLPNDRFFAVRPEGSVSTLKIQRTERGDSAVYLCASSQGRTATGELFFGEGSRLTVL.

The chain joins TRBV19 to TRBJ1-1; weak D call: TRBD1 (6 bases). Trimming cost V 3 bases and J 0 bases, with 17 bases left between them. Germline loops: CDR1 LNHDA, CDR2 SQIVND (reference sequence). The CDR3 is 17 residues long. CDR3 region: CASSMGGGRAMNTEAFF. The CDR3 DNA follows: TGTGCCAGTAGTATGGGGGGGGGCCGGGCCATGAACACTGAAGCTTTCTTT.